These 22 T cell receptor beta chains came from one sample sequenced in a study of cytomegalovirus exposure and HLA in healthy donors. Amplification used 60 Vbeta primers and 13 Jbeta primers. Clones were sequenced by immunoSEQ multiplex PCR, and TCRdb holds only the in-frame ones, with some missing. Of fewer than 200,000 clones listed, over 75% are singletons. Sequenced input: PBMCs. Every receptor here comes from a woman in her forties or fifties in good health and CMV-seronegative.

V is TRBV9 and J is TRBJ1-1; D gene uncertain. This CDR3 is 14 amino acids long. Germline values: CDR1 SGDLS, CDR2 YYNGEE. The ends were cut back, 0 bases at V and 0 bases at J, with 6 bases in the middle. The CDR3 nucleotides read TGTGCCAGCAGCGTAGACGGGATGAACACTGAAGCTTTCTTT. This codes for CASSVDGMNTEAFF.

The chain recombines TRBV2 with TRBJ2-3; no clear D. This CDR3 region has 14 residues. Germline-derived CDR1 and CDR2 are SNHLY and FYNNEI. V lost 4 bases to trimming and J lost 2 bases, with 10 bases between them. The CDR3 loop is CASSGHGDTDTQYF. DNA of the CDR3: TGTGCCAGCAGTGGGCACGGAGACACAGATACGCAGTATTTT. Full variable domain (missing parts from reference TRBV2 and TRBJ2-3): EPEVTQTPSHQVTQMGQEVILRCVPISNHLYFYWYRQILGQKVEFLVSFYNNEISEKSEIFDDQFSVERPDGSNFTLKIRSTKLEDSAMYFCASSGHGDTDTQYFGPGTRLTVL.

This clone was counted once. The chain employs TRBV5-1 and TRBJ1-5, with D perhaps matching TRBD1 (5 bases). Per germline, CDR1 SGHRS and CDR2 YFSETQ. Trimming took off 4 bases at V and 3 bases at J, with 11 bases between the two ends. This CDR3 comprises 14 residues. The CDR3 region has the DNA TGCGCCAGCAGCCCCGACAGAAACAATCAGCCCCAGCATTTT. This gives the protein CASSPDRNNQPQHF.

The chain employs TRBV4-2 and TRBJ2-4, with D perhaps TRBD2 (5 bases). Germline assignment: CDR1 LGHNA and CDR2 YNFKEQ. V dropped 1 base and J dropped 6 bases, with 13 bases sitting between them. The CDR3 is 15 residues long. As DNA, the CDR3 is TGTGCCAGCAGCCAAGGCTACGGAGGAGGAAACATTCAGTACTTC. As protein: CASSQGYGGGNIQYF.

The rearrangement links TRBV5-4 to TRBJ2-5; the match to TRBD2 covers 13 bases. The junction had 6 bases not matched to a gene; V was cut back by 3 bases and J by 4 bases. Germline loops: CDR1 SGHNT, CDR2 YYREEE (reference sequence). This CDR3 region has 16 residues. This chain's CDR3 is CASSSRLAGGAETQYF. The DNA for the CDR3 is TGTGCCAGCAGCTCGCGACTAGCGGGGGGTGCAGAGACCCAGTACTTC.

The gene calls are TRBV4-3 and TRBJ1-1; D is undetermined. Germline V gives CDR1 LGHNA, CDR2 YSLEER. V shed 0 bases and J shed 4 bases, with 6 bases lying between them. The CDR3 runs to 13 residues. This CDR3 reads CASSQERATEAFF. In nucleotides, the CDR3 is TGCGCCAGCAGCCAAGAGAGGGCCACTGAAGCTTTCTTT.

This rearrangement joins TRBV6-5 to TRBJ2-5; TRBD1 agrees at 11 bases. This CDR3 has 15 amino acids. CDR1 is MNHEY and CDR2 is SVGAGI in the germline V gene. V shed 8 bases, J shed 5 bases, and the junction held 10 bases outside the gene matches. The CDR3 nucleotides read TGTGCCAGCCGGACAGGGGGCTTAGGAGGGGAGACCCAGTACTTC. Protein sequence: CASRTGGLGGETQYF.

The chain has TRBV9 and TRBJ2-7; 9 bases line up with TRBD2. This CDR3 spans 15 amino acids. Per germline, CDR1 SGDLS and CDR2 YYNGEE. V was pared by 4 bases and J by 3 bases, with 8 bases of the junction left unmatched. The CDR3 reads CASSTDGTSYYEQYF. In nucleotides, the CDR3 is TGTGCCAGCAGCACCGACGGGACTAGCTACTACGAGCAGTACTTC.

The genes are TRBV4-3 and TRBJ1-1; D might be TRBD1 (6 bases). CDR3 size: 15 residues. V was pared by 0 bases and J by 3 bases, with 11 bases between. CDR1 and CDR2 (germline): LGHNA, YSLEER. CDR3 in amino acids: CASSQDRGRDTEAFF. CDR3 coding DNA: TGCGCCAGCAGCCAAGATAGGGGGAGGGACACTGAAGCTTTCTTT.

This chain connects TRBV2 to TRBJ2-7; 9 positions agree with TRBD1. The germline CDR1 and CDR2 sequences are SNHLY and FYNNEI. This CDR3 comprises 19 residues. V was pared by 7 bases and J by 0 bases, with 19 bases of the junction left unmatched. CDR3 region: CASIGDRVSLRASSYEQYF. In DNA form, the CDR3 reads TGTGCCAGCATTGGGGACAGGGTATCCCTCCGGGCTAGCTCCTACGAGCAGTACTTC.

The V and J genes are TRBV7-3 and TRBJ1-2; 9 positions match TRBD1. The CDR3 consists of 13 residues. CDR1 is SGHTA and CDR2 is FQGTGA in the germline V gene. Trimming removed 6 bases from V and 2 bases from J; junction bases left unmatched: 1. The CDR3 bases are TGTGCCAGCAGTGGGACAGGGAACTATGGCTACACCTTC. Residues: CASSGTGNYGYTF. The full variable domain, rest sourced from reference TRBV7-3 and TRBJ1-2, is GAGVSQTPSNKVTEKGKYVELRCDPISGHTALYWYRQSLGQGPEFLIYFQGTGAADDSGLPNDRFFAVRPEGSVSTLKIQRTERGDSAVYLCASSGTGNYGYTFGSGTRLTVV.

The chain uses TRBV5-1 and TRBJ2-2; no clear D gene. The CDR3 totals 15 residues. V dropped 0 bases and J dropped 6 bases, with 12 bases sitting between them. The germline V gene has CDR1 SGHRS and CDR2 YFSETQ. In DNA, the CDR3 is TGCGCCAGCAGCTTGGGTCTTAGCTCCCCCGGGGAGCTGTTTTTT. Translating it yields CASSLGLSSPGELFF. The entire variable domain, with the rest obtained from reference TRBV5-1 and TRBJ2-2, is as follows: KAGVTQTPRYLIKTRGQQVTLSCSPISGHRSVSWYQQTPGQGLQFLFEYFSETQRNKGNFPGRFSGRQFSNSRSEMNVSTLELGDSALYLCASSLGLSSPGELFFGEGSRLTVL.

V is TRBV5-4 and J is TRBJ2-7; tentative D call: TRBD2 (5 bases). Germline V gene lookup returns CDR1 SGHNT and CDR2 YYREEE (reference sequence). The ends were cut back, 2 bases at V and 7 bases at J, with 19 bases in the middle. The CDR3 runs to 15 residues. The DNA for the CDR3 is TGTGCCAGCAGCTTTGATCGGCCGGGGTCGGGGGAGCAGTACTTC. Its protein is CASSFDRPGSGEQYF.

This clone has a handful of counts. CDR3 nucleotides: TGCGCCAGCAGCTTGGAGCGGGAGGGGGTTGATACGCAGTATTTT. It is translated as CASSLEREGVDTQYF. The rearrangement joins TRBV5-1 to TRBJ2-3, with TRBD2 matching over 10 bases. V gave up 0 bases and J gave up 6 bases; unmatched junction bases: 4. CDR3 length: 15 amino acids. Germline lookup yields CDR1 SGHRS and CDR2 YFSETQ.

CDR3 nucleotide sequence: TGTGCCAGCAGCCGTTCGGGCAGGGTTGACACTGAAGCTTTCTTT. It encodes CASSRSGRVDTEAFF. The chain joins TRBV6-1 to TRBJ1-1; D may be TRBD1 (5 bases). Germline V gene lookup returns CDR1 MNHNS and CDR2 SASEGT. The CDR3 length is 15 residues. Trimming stripped 6 bases from V and 3 bases from J, with 17 bases between.

The chain recombines TRBV28 with TRBJ1-5; D gene unclear. CDR3 length equals 19 residues. V lost 7 bases and J 0 bases, leaving 25 bases between the germline ends. CDR1 and CDR2 (germline): MDHEN, SYDVKM. The CDR3 DNA follows: TGTGCCAGCAATCATTATGCCGGGAAAGTAGGTCATAGCAATCAGCCCCAGCATTTT. Amino acids: CASNHYAGKVGHSNQPQHF.

The chain employs TRBV30 and TRBJ2-5; maybe TRBD2 (6 bases). Trimming shortened V by 2 bases and J by 7 bases, and 14 bases separated the two germline ends. Per the germline V gene, CDR1 is GTSNPN and CDR2 is SVGIG (reference sequence). This CDR3 contains 13 residues. Here the CDR3 reads CAWSSLNGGTQYF. In DNA, the CDR3 is TGTGCCTGGAGTTCGCTAAACGGGGGGACCCAGTACTTC.

This rearrangement joins TRBV7-2 to TRBJ2-7; D call uncertain. This CDR3 comprises 12 residues. Trimming removed 5 bases at V and 6 bases at J, with 11 bases between. Germline CDR1 SGHTA, CDR2 FQGNSA. The CDR3 coding sequence is TGTGCCAGCAGCCCTCAGGCGATCGAGCAGTACTTC. This sequence encodes CASSPQAIEQYF.

The J gene is TRBJ2-5, the V gene TRBV28; D is possibly TRBD2 (5 bases). Trimming stripped 2 bases from V and 2 bases from J, with 9 bases between. The CDR3 spans 14 residues. The germline CDR1 and CDR2 sequences are MDHEN and SYDVKM. This CDR3 is CASSLVLAQETQYF. The CDR3, as DNA: TGTGCCAGCAGTTTAGTCCTAGCACAAGAGACCCAGTACTTC.

The gene calls are TRBV28 and TRBJ2-4; a possible D gene is TRBD1 (5 bases). Germline assignment: CDR1 MDHEN and CDR2 SYDVKM. V was cut by 5 bases and J by 0 bases, with 14 bases left in between. The CDR3 is 16 amino acids. The CDR3 DNA is TGTGCCAGCAGTCAAAGACAGCTAGTAGCCAAAAACATTCAGTACTTC. Protein: CASSQRQLVAKNIQYF.

Here the CDR3 reads CASSSGGSDTEAFF. The CDR3 DNA reads TGTGCCAGCAGCTCCGGTGGAAGCGACACTGAAGCTTTCTTT. The chain couples TRBV7-9 to TRBJ1-1; D gene uncertain. Looked up from germline, CDR1 is SEHNR and CDR2 is FQNEAQ (reference sequence). This CDR3 region has 14 residues. V gave up 4 bases and J gave up 3 bases, with 12 bases separating them.

This rearrangement joins TRBV28 to TRBJ1-4; D is undetermined. Germline CDR1 and CDR2: MDHEN and SYDVKM. CDR3 size: 14 residues. The germline V and J ends were trimmed by 2 bases and 7 bases, with 11 bases remaining between them. The CDR3 DNA follows: TGTGCCAGCAGTTTAGTCCCGAGAGGTGAAAAACTGTTTTTT. It encodes CASSLVPRGEKLFF.